One sample yielded the 2 T cell receptor beta chains listed below, sequenced in a study of cytomegalovirus exposure and HLA in healthy donors. Both 60 Vbeta primers and 13 Jbeta primers went into the PCR. Sequenced by immunoSEQ multiplex PCR; TCRdb stores in-frame clones only, minus some. The sample carries 35,000 to 40,000 clones, just under 75% recorded once. The sample taken for sequencing was PBMCs. The receptors were sampled from a man aged 30-40 years in good health and CMV-seronegative.

In the case of this clone: One junction end does not reproduce the germline sequence, and a read error may be involved. The chain is built from TRBV5-4 and TRBJ1-2; 9 nucleotides match TRBD1. This CDR3 comprises 15 residues. In germline, CDR1 is SGHNT, CDR2 YYREEE (reference sequence). CDR3 bases: TGTGCCAGCAGCGATCGGGACAGGGAGTTTGCTGGCTACCCCTTC. Translating it yields CASSDRDREFAGYPF.

The chain combines TRBV6-1 with TRBJ2-7; 9 nucleotides line up with TRBD1. This CDR3 has 15 amino acids. V was pared by 7 bases and J by 0 bases, with 7 bases of the junction left unmatched. Germline V lookup: CDR1 MNHNS, CDR2 SASEGT. The CDR3 nucleotides are TGTGCCAGCACCTCGACAGGGGGGCTCTCCTACGAGCAGTACTTC. This gives the protein CASTSTGGLSYEQYF.